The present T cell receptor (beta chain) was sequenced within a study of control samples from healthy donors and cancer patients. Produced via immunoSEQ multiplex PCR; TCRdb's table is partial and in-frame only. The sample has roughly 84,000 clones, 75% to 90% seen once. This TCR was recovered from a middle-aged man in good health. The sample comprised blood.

CDR3 residues: CASSEGTPYEQYF. The CDR3 coding sequence is TGTGCCAGCAGTGAAGGGACACCCTACGAGCAGTACTTC. The genes are TRBV6-1 and TRBJ2-7, with a tentative D call TRBD1 (5 bases). The CDR3 spans 13 residues. The germline V gene encodes CDR1 MNHNS and CDR2 SASEGT. V was shortened by 1 base and J by 2 bases, with 6 bases between the two germline ends.